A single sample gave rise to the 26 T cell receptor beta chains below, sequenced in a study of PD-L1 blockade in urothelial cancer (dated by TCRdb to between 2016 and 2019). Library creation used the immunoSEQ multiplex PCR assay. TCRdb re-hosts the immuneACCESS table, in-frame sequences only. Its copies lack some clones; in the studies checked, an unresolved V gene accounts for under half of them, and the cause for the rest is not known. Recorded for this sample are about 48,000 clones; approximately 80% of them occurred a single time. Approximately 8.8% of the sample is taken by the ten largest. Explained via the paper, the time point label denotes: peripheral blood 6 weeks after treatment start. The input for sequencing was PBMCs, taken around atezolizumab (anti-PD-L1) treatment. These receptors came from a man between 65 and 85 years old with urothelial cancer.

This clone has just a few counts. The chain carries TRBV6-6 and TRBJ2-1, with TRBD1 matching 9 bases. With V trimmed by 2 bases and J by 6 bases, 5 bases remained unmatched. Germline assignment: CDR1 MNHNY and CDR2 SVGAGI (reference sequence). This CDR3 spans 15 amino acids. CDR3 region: CASSYEGTGLNEQFF. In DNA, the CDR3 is TGTGCCAGCAGTTACGAGGGGACAGGGCTCAATGAGCAGTTCTTC.

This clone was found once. The CDR3 loop reads CASSEPSFYQPQHF. In nucleotides, the CDR3 is TGTGCCAGCAGTGAGCCTTCATTTTATCAGCCCCAGCATTTT. The chain employs TRBV28 and TRBJ1-5, with D hard to call. The CDR3 is made up of 14 amino acids. Between the trimmed V and J ends, which lost 5 bases and 5 bases, there was a span of 13 bases. The V gene's germline CDR1 is MDHEN and CDR2 SYDVKM.

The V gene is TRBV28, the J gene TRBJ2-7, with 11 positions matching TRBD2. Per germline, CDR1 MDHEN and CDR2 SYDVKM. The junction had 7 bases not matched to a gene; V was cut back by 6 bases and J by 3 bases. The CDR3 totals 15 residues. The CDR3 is CASRKGLAGGYEQYF. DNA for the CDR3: TGTGCCAGCAGGAAAGGACTAGCGGGCGGCTACGAGCAGTACTTC.

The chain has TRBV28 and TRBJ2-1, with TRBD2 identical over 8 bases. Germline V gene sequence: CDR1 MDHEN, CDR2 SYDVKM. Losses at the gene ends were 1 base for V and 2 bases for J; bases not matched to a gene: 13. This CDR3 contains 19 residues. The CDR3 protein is CASSLFLSAGREAYNEQFF. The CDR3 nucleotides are TGTGCCAGCAGTTTATTCCTCAGTGCCGGGCGGGAGGCCTACAATGAGCAGTTCTTC. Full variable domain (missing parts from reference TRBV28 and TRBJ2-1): DVKVTQSSRYLVKRTGEKVFLECVQDMDHENMFWYRQDPGLGLRLIYFSYDVKMKEKGDIPEGYSVSREKKERFSLILESASTNQTSMYLCASSLFLSAGREAYNEQFFGPGTRLTVL.

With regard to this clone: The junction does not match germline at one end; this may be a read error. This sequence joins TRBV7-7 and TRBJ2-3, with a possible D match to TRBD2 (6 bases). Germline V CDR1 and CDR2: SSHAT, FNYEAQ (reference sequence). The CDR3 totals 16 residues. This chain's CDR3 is CASSLGVSGSTDTQYF. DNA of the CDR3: TGTGCTAGCAGCTTAGGGGTCAGCGGGAGCACAGATACGCAGTATTTT.

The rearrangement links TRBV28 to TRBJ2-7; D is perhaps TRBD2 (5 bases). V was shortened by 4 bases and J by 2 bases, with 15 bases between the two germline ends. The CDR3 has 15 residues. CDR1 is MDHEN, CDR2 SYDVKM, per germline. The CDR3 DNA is TGTGCCAGCAGTTCGGGGAGTCCGAGGCCCTACGAGCAGTACTTC. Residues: CASSSGSPRPYEQYF.

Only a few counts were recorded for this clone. CDR3 amino acids: CASSKPQASNTEAFF. In nucleotides, the CDR3 is TGTGCCAGTAGTAAGCCCCAGGCGTCTAACACTGAAGCTTTCTTT. This sequence joins TRBV19 and TRBJ1-1; D unclear. Trimming shortened V by 4 bases and J by 2 bases, and 14 bases separated the two germline ends. CDR1 is LNHDA and CDR2 is SQIVND in the germline V gene (reference sequence). The CDR3 covers 15 residues.

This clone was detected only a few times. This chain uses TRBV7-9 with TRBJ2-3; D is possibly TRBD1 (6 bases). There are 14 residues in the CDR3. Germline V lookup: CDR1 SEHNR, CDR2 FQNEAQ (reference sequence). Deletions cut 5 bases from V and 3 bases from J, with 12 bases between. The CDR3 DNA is TGTGCCAGCAGCGCACAGGGTTTGACAGATACGCAGTATTTT. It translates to CASSAQGLTDTQYF. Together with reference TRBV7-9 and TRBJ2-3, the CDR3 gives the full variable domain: DTGVSQNPRHKITKRGQNVTFRCDPISEHNRLYWYRQTLGQGPEFLTYFQNEAQLEKSRLLSDRFSAERPKGSFSTLEIQRTEQGDSAMYLCASSAQGLTDTQYFGPGTRLTVL.

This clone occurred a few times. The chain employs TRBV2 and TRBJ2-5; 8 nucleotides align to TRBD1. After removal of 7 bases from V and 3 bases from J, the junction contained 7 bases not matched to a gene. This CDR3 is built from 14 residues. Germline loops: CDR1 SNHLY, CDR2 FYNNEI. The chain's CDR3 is CASNQGAVEETQYF. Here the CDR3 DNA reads TGTGCCAGCAATCAGGGGGCGGTAGAAGAGACCCAGTACTTC.

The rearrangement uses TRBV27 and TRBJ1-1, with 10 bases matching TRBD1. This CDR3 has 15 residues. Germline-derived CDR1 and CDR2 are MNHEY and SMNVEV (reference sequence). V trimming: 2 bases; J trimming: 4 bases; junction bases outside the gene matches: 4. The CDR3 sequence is CASSLEGQGFTEAFF. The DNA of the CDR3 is TGTGCCAGCAGTTTAGAGGGACAGGGGTTCACTGAAGCTTTCTTT.

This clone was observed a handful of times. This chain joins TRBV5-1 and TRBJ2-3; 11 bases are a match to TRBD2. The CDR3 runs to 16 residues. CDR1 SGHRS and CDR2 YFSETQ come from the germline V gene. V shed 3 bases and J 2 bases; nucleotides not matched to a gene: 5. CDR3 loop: CASSSGTSGSTDTQYF. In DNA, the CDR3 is TGCGCCAGCAGCTCAGGGACTAGCGGATCCACAGATACGCAGTATTTT.

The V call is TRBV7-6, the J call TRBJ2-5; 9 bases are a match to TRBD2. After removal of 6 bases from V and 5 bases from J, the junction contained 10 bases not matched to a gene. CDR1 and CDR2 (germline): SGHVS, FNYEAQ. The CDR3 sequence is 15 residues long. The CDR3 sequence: CASSPVAGAYETQYF. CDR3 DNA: TGTGCCAGCAGTCCTGTAGCGGGAGCGTACGAGACCCAGTACTTC.

This chain's CDR3 is CASNLRERREQFF. The DNA of the CDR3 is TGTGCCAGCAACCTTAGGGAGAGGAGGGAGCAGTTCTTC. The chain employs TRBV13 and TRBJ2-1, with D maybe TRBD2 (5 bases). The germline V gene has CDR1 PRHDT and CDR2 FYEKMQ (reference sequence). The CDR3 covers 13 residues. The V and J ends lost 7 bases and 10 bases respectively, with 17 bases between them.

The DNA of the CDR3 is TGTGCCAGCAGCTGGGACAGATTGAACACTGAAGCTTTCTTT. Translated, it gives CASSWDRLNTEAFF. The rearrangement uses TRBV7-2 and TRBJ1-1; 7 bases map to TRBD1. Germline V gene data show CDR1 as SGHTA and CDR2 as FQGNSA. The CDR3 extends over 14 amino acids. After removal of 4 bases from V and 0 bases from J, the junction contained 2 bases not matched to a gene.

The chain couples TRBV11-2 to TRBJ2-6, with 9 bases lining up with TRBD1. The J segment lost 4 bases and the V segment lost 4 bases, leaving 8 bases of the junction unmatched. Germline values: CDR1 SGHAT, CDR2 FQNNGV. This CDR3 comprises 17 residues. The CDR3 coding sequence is TGTGCCAGCAGCTACAGGACAGGGGCAAGCGGGGCCAACGTCCTGACTTTC. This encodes CASSYRTGASGANVLTF.

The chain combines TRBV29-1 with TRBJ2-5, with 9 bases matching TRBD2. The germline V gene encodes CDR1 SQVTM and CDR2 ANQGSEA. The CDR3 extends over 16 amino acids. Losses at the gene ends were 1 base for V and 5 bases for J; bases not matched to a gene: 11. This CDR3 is CSVEVAGGRALETQYF. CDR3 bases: TGCAGCGTTGAAGTAGCTGGCGGGAGGGCCTTGGAGACCCAGTACTTC.

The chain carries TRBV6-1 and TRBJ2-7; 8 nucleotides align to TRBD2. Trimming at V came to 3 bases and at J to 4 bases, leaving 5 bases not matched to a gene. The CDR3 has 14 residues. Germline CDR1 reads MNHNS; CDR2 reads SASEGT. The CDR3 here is CASSEVGGAYEQYF. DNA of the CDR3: TGTGCCAGCAGTGAGGTCGGGGGGGCATACGAGCAGTACTTC.

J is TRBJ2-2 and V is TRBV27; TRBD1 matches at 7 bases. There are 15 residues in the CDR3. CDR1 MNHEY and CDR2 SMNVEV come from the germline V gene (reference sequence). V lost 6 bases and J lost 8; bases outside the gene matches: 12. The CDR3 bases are TGTGCCAGCAGCGAGTGGACAGGTTCCAGGGGGGAGCTGTTTTTT. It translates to CASSEWTGSRGELFF.

The DNA of the CDR3 is TGTGCCAGCAGCTCACCGGACAGGGCCTACGAGCAGTACTTC. It yields the protein CASSSPDRAYEQYF. The V and J genes are TRBV7-2 and TRBJ2-7; 8 positions agree with TRBD1. CDR1 is SGHTA, CDR2 FQGNSA, per germline. The CDR3 runs 14 residues. J gave up 2 bases and V 4 bases, and 4 bases lay outside the gene matches.

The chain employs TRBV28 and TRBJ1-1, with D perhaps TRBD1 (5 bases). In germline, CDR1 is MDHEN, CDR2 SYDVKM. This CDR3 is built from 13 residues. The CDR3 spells CVTRGGLNTEAFF. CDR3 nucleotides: TGTGTCACCCGGGGGGGTCTGAACACTGAAGCTTTCTTT.

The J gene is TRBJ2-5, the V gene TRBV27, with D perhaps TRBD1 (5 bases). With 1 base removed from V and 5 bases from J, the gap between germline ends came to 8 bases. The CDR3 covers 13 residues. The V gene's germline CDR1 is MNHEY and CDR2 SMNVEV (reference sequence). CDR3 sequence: CASSLFPGETQYF. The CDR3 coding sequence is TGTGCCAGCAGTTTATTCCCAGGGGAGACCCAGTACTTC.

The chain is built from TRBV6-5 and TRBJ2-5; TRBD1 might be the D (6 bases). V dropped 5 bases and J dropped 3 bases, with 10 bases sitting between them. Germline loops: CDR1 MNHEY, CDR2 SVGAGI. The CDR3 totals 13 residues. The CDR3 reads CASSTGLKETQYF. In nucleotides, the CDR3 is TGTGCCAGCAGTACAGGGCTTAAAGAGACCCAGTACTTC.

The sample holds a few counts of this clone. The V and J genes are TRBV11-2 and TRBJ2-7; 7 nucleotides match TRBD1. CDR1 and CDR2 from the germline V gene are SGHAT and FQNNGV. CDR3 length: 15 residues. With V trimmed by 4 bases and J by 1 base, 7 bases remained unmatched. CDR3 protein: CASSSLRDRSYEQYF. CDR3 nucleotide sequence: TGTGCCAGCAGCTCCCTCCGGGACAGATCCTACGAGCAGTACTTC.

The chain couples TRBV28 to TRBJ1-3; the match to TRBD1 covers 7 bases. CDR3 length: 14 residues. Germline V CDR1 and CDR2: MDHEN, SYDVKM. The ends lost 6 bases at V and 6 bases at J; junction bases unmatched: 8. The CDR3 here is CASRTDRAENTIYF. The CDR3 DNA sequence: TGTGCCAGCAGAACAGACAGGGCAGAAAACACCATATATTTT.

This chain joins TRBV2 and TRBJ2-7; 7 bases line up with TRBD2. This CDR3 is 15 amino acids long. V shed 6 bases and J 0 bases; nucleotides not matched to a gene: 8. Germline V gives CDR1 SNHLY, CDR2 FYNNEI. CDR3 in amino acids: CASRTLALSSYEQYF. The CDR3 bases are TGTGCCAGCAGGACACTAGCGCTCAGCTCCTACGAGCAGTACTTC. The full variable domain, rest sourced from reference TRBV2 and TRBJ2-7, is EPEVTQTPSHQVTQMGQEVILRCVPISNHLYFYWYRQILGQKVEFLVSFYNNEISEKSEIFDDQFSVERPDGSNFTLKIRSTKLEDSAMYFCASRTLALSSYEQYFGPGTRLTVT.

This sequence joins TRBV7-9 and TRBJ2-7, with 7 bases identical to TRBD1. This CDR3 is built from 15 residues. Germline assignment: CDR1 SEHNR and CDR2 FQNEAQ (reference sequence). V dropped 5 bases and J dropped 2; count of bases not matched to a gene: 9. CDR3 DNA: TGTGCCAGCAGCGTATTGGGGGACAGCACCTACGAGCAGTACTTC. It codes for CASSVLGDSTYEQYF.